This entry lists 27 T cell receptor beta chains sequenced from one sample in a study of cytomegalovirus exposure and HLA in healthy donors (dated by TCRdb to the late 2010s). The library relied on the immunoSEQ multiplex PCR assay. For the multiplex PCR, a mixture combining 60 forward primers for TCR Vbeta segments and 13 reverse primers for TCR Jbeta segments was used. TCRdb retrieved this table from immuneACCESS and kept in-frame rearrangements only. Not all clones are present; in checked studies, unresolved V genes account for under half, and no reason is known for the remainder. This sample lists fewer than 120,000 clones; 65% to 80% were detected once. The top ten constitute around 2.9% of the sample. Sequencing was performed on PBMCs. All receptors come from a woman aged 60-70 years in good health and CMV-seropositive.

Concerning this clone itself: One end of the junction varies from germline; a read error may be responsible. The genes are TRBV6-5 and TRBJ1-2; D possibly corresponds to TRBD1 (5 bases). The germline gives CDR1 MNHEY, CDR2 SVGAGI. This CDR3 has 14 residues. The CDR3 sequence is CASRPPWGRVTLAF. Here the CDR3 DNA reads TGTGCCAGCAGACCTCCGTGGGGCAGGGTCACTTTAGCCTTC.

J is TRBJ2-6 and V is TRBV27, with D possibly being TRBD1 (5 bases). There are 14 residues in the CDR3. Germline V CDR1 and CDR2: MNHEY, SMNVEV (reference sequence). The V gene lost 9 bases and the J gene lost 0 bases, with 9 bases spanning the gap. The CDR3 region is CASTQGSGANVLTF. CDR3 nucleotide sequence: TGTGCCAGTACTCAGGGCTCTGGGGCCAACGTCCTGACTTTC. Looking up the rest from reference TRBV27 and TRBJ2-6 gives the full variable domain: EAQVTQNPRYLITVTGKKLTVTCSQNMNHEYMSWYRQDPGLGLRQIYYSMNVEVTDKGDVPEGYKVSRKEKRNFPLILESPSPNQTSLYFCASTQGSGANVLTFGAGSRLTVL.

This clone was seen a few times. The rearrangement joins TRBV27 to TRBJ2-1; TRBD2 matches at 12 bases. Germline V gives CDR1 MNHEY, CDR2 SMNVEV (reference sequence). V gave up 6 bases and J gave up 7 bases; unmatched junction bases: 13. CDR3 length: 17 residues. The CDR3 DNA follows: TGTGCCAGCAGCCCTCTACTAGCGGGAGGTAGCCCTAATGAGCAGTTCTTC. Protein: CASSPLLAGGSPNEQFF.

The rearrangement links TRBV28 to TRBJ2-5; TRBD2 matches at 8 bases. Germline values: CDR1 MDHEN, CDR2 SYDVKM. V shed 4 bases, J shed 5 bases, and the junction held 9 bases outside the gene matches. The CDR3 extends over 15 amino acids. CDR3 nucleotides: TGTGCCAGCAGTTCATCAGGGACTAGTGATGAGACCCAGTACTTC. As protein: CASSSSGTSDETQYF.

The chain has TRBV28 and TRBJ1-1; TRBD1 might be the D (6 bases). The CDR3 is 13 residues long. From germline, CDR1 is MDHEN and CDR2 SYDVKM. Trimming took 3 bases from V and 5 from J, leaving 10 bases between them. The CDR3 sequence: CASSFNRETEAFF. In nucleotides, the CDR3 is TGTGCCAGCAGTTTCAACAGGGAAACTGAAGCTTTCTTT.

V usage is TRBV7-9 and J usage is TRBJ2-1; 7 bases agree with TRBD2. The CDR3 is 19 residues long. In germline, CDR1 is SEHNR, CDR2 FQNEAQ (reference sequence). V trimming: 2 bases; J trimming: 0 bases; junction bases outside the gene matches: 13. The CDR3 sequence: CASSLNSGTISSSYNEQFF. DNA for the CDR3: TGTGCCAGCAGCTTAAATTCTGGGACTATTTCTAGCTCCTACAATGAGCAGTTCTTC. The entire variable domain, with the rest obtained from reference TRBV7-9 and TRBJ2-1, is as follows: DTGVSQNPRHKITKRGQNVTFRCDPISEHNRLYWYRQTLGQGPEFLTYFQNEAQLEKSRLLSDRFSAERPKGSFSTLEIQRTEQGDSAMYLCASSLNSGTISSSYNEQFFGPGTRLTVL.

This rearrangement joins TRBV7-3 to TRBJ2-1; 14 nucleotides agree with TRBD2. Germline V lookup: CDR1 SGHTA, CDR2 FQGTGA. The J segment lost 10 bases and the V segment lost 5 bases, leaving 7 bases of the junction unmatched. This CDR3 contains 15 residues. The CDR3: CASSEMGLAGAEQFF. CDR3 DNA: TGTGCCAGCAGCGAAATGGGACTAGCGGGAGCAGAGCAGTTCTTC.

This chain uses TRBV27 with TRBJ2-2, with 8 nucleotides matching TRBD2. This CDR3 is 14 amino acids long. Germline V gene lookup returns CDR1 MNHEY and CDR2 SMNVEV (reference sequence). The V segment lost 9 bases and the J segment 3 bases; nucleotides outside the gene matches: 6. CDR3 region: CASTSGSYTGELFF. The CDR3 DNA follows: TGTGCCAGTACTAGCGGCTCGTACACCGGGGAGCTGTTTTTT.

This chain connects TRBV6-5 to TRBJ2-7; the D gene is possibly TRBD1 (6 bases). This CDR3 contains 15 residues. Germline V CDR1 and CDR2: MNHEY, SVGAGI. V shed 4 bases and J shed 1 base, with 14 bases lying between them. CDR3 sequence reads: CASSFQGYGSYEQYF. Written as DNA, the CDR3 is TGTGCCAGCAGTTTTCAGGGGTACGGTTCCTACGAGCAGTACTTC.

The genes are TRBV5-6 and TRBJ1-4; no reliable D call. V was shortened by 2 bases and J by 8 bases, with 13 bases between the two germline ends. The CDR3 has 14 residues. In germline, CDR1 is SGHDT, CDR2 YYEEEE. CDR3 DNA: TGTGCCAGCAGCTTAGACTACCACGCGGAAAAACTGTTTTTT. It encodes CASSLDYHAEKLFF.

This clone has only a few counts. The V and J genes are TRBV7-6 and TRBJ2-5, with D possibly matching TRBD2 (6 bases). The CDR3 length is 13 residues. Trimming removed 4 bases at V and 7 bases at J, with 13 bases between. Germline V lookup: CDR1 SGHVS, CDR2 FNYEAQ. In nucleotides, the CDR3 is TGTGCCAGCAGCTCCTCGGGGGAGTGGACCCAGTACTTC. Translated, it gives CASSSSGEWTQYF.

Comment on this clone: A read error may account for a junction end that differs from germline. The chain links TRBV7-7 to TRBJ2-1; 8 bases fit TRBD2. The CDR3 is 15 amino acids. The germline V gene encodes CDR1 SSHAT and CDR2 FNYEAQ (reference sequence). This CDR3 reads CASSPREGLFHEQFF. CDR3 bases: TGTGCTAGCAGCCCCCGGGAGGGCCTGTTCCATGAGCAGTTCTTC.

This chain uses TRBV9 with TRBJ1-2, with 7 bases identical to TRBD1. The CDR3 is made up of 13 amino acids. Trimming took 1 base from V and 4 from J; bases not matched to a gene: 1. Per the germline V gene, CDR1 is SGDLS and CDR2 is YYNGEE. The CDR3 reads CASSVRTGYGYTF. The CDR3 DNA sequence: TGTGCCAGCAGCGTAAGGACAGGCTATGGCTACACCTTC.

This clone was counted once. J is TRBJ2-2 and V is TRBV7-6, with 13 bases matching TRBD2. V lost 6 bases and J lost 2; bases outside the gene matches: 9. This CDR3 is built from 18 residues. Germline V lookup: CDR1 SGHVS, CDR2 FNYEAQ. The CDR3 reads CASRARLAGGLNTGELFF. The DNA of the CDR3 is TGTGCCAGCAGAGCCAGACTAGCGGGAGGCCTAAACACCGGGGAGCTGTTTTTT.

This clone occurred a few times. V is TRBV6-5 and J is TRBJ1-2; D is undetermined. The CDR3 runs to 13 residues. Trimming stripped 4 bases from V and 3 bases from J, with 9 bases between. In germline, CDR1 is MNHEY, CDR2 SVGAGI. CDR3 sequence (DNA): TGTGCCAGCAGTTCCCGGGAGGACTATGGCTACACCTTC. Protein: CASSSREDYGYTF.

This clone has just a few counts. V and J are TRBV27 and TRBJ2-5; weak D call: TRBD2 (5 bases). Per the germline V gene, CDR1 is MNHEY and CDR2 is SMNVEV (reference sequence). This CDR3 contains 14 residues. V lost 3 bases to trimming and J lost 5 bases, with 13 bases between them. The CDR3 DNA sequence: TGTGCCAGCAGTTTCCTTACTAGGATTGAGACCCAGTACTTC. It encodes CASSFLTRIETQYF.

The chain couples TRBV14 to TRBJ2-6; 9 positions match TRBD1. The CDR3 has 16 residues. Germline V lookup: CDR1 SGHDN, CDR2 FVKESK. J was trimmed by 8 bases and V by 2 bases; bases with no gene match: 7. The CDR3 nucleotides are TGTGCCAGCAGCCAAAGGGATGACAGGGGGTCCAACGTCCTGACTTTC. Its protein is CASSQRDDRGSNVLTF.

The chain joins TRBV27 to TRBJ2-3; 7 bases are shared with TRBD2. J was trimmed by 1 base and V by 5 bases; bases with no gene match: 3. CDR3 length: 14 amino acids. Germline V CDR1 and CDR2: MNHEY, SMNVEV (reference sequence). CDR3 sequence: CASSRAGGTDTQYF. Written as DNA, the CDR3 is TGTGCCAGCAGTCGGGCGGGAGGCACAGATACGCAGTATTTT.

V and J are TRBV9 and TRBJ1-2; 9 positions match TRBD1. The CDR3 has 14 amino acids. CDR1 and CDR2 from the germline V gene are SGDLS and YYNGEE. Losses at the gene ends were 4 bases for V and 5 bases for J; bases not matched to a gene: 6. The chain's CDR3 is CASSSPGQGYGYTF. The CDR3 DNA follows: TGTGCCAGCAGCTCCCCGGGACAGGGTTATGGCTACACCTTC.

V gene TRBV29-1 combines with J gene TRBJ2-1; no definite D call. V lost 5 bases, J lost 1 base, and 12 bases lay in between. Germline lookup yields CDR1 SQVTM and CDR2 ANQGSEA. The CDR3 loop spans 14 amino acids. In DNA, the CDR3 is TGCAGCGTTCACCGGCGACTGTCCTACAATGAGCAGTTCTTC. It specifies CSVHRRLSYNEQFF.

This clone was detected only once. J is TRBJ2-7 and V is TRBV7-7, with 8 nucleotides matching TRBD2. The CDR3 extends over 14 amino acids. Trimming at V came to 5 bases and at J to 3 bases, leaving 6 bases not matched to a gene. The germline V gene has CDR1 SSHAT and CDR2 FNYEAQ (reference sequence). The chain's CDR3 is CASSPGGELYEQYF. For the CDR3, the DNA is TGTGCCAGCAGCCCCGGGGGGGAGCTCTACGAGCAGTACTTC.

The chain recombines TRBV7-9 with TRBJ1-2, with 9 bases lining up with TRBD1. V gave up 5 bases and J gave up 5 bases; unmatched junction bases: 9. Germline V lookup: CDR1 SEHNR, CDR2 FQNEAQ (reference sequence). The CDR3 has 15 residues. CDR3 sequence: CASSPNSDRGYGYTF. In DNA, the CDR3 is TGTGCCAGCAGCCCCAACTCTGACAGGGGGTATGGCTACACCTTC. Full variable domain (rest looked up from reference TRBV7-9 and TRBJ1-2): DTGVSQNPRHKITKRGQNVTFRCDPISEHNRLYWYRQTLGQGPEFLTYFQNEAQLEKSRLLSDRFSAERPKGSFSTLEIQRTEQGDSAMYLCASSPNSDRGYGYTFGSGTRLTVV.

This clone has a handful of counts. CDR3 amino acids: CASSLGGQGNTGELFF. CDR3 sequence (DNA): TGTGCCAGCAGTTTAGGGGGACAGGGGAACACCGGGGAGCTGTTTTTT. The chain is built from TRBV28 and TRBJ2-2, with 9 bases matching TRBD1. The CDR3 covers 16 residues. The trim removed 2 bases at V and 1 base at J, leaving 2 bases unmatched. The germline CDR1 and CDR2 sequences are MDHEN and SYDVKM.

The chain carries TRBV5-1 and TRBJ2-3, with TRBD2 matching over 7 bases. Germline CDR1 SGHRS, CDR2 YFSETQ. This CDR3 has 16 amino acids. The J segment lost 4 bases and the V segment lost 2 bases, leaving 10 bases of the junction unmatched. The CDR3 is CASSFYWTGGADTQYF. Written as DNA, the CDR3 is TGCGCCAGCAGCTTCTACTGGACGGGAGGTGCAGATACGCAGTATTTT.

In its sample, this clone was seen a few times. An end of the junction differs from the germline gene, which may be a read error. The chain recombines TRBV7-9 with TRBJ1-2; 8 bases line up with TRBD1. CDR1 is SEHNR, CDR2 FQNEAQ, per germline (reference sequence). The CDR3 sequence is 14 residues long. As DNA, the CDR3 is TGTTCCAGCAGCCTCGGACAGGGCCACCATGGCTACACCTTC. Residues: CSSSLGQGHHGYTF.

The chain links TRBV30 to TRBJ2-5; 8 nucleotides match TRBD1. Judging by the DNA end, TRBJ2-7 fits better; the J call may be wrong. The CDR3 totals 14 residues. Germline V gives CDR1 GTSNPN, CDR2 SVGIG (reference sequence). CDR3 residues: CAWSKDRAVYEQYF. The CDR3 DNA sequence: TGTGCCTGGAGTAAGGACAGGGCAGTCTACGAGCAGTACTTC.

This sequence joins TRBV19 and TRBJ2-3, with 14 bases matching TRBD2. CDR1 and CDR2 from the germline V gene are LNHDA and SQIVND (reference sequence). J gave up 1 base and V 9 bases, and 6 bases lay outside the gene matches. The CDR3 consists of 16 residues. The CDR3 sequence: CASQGTSGSGTDTQYF. CDR3 sequence (DNA): TGTGCCAGCCAAGGGACTAGCGGGAGCGGCACAGATACGCAGTATTTT. The variable domain in full, completed from reference TRBV19 and TRBJ2-3, reads DGGITQSPKYLFRKEGQNVTLSCEQNLNHDAMYWYRQDPGQGLRLIYYSQIVNDFQKGDIAEGYSVSREKKESFPLTVTSAQKNPTAFYLCASQGTSGSGTDTQYFGPGTRLTVL.